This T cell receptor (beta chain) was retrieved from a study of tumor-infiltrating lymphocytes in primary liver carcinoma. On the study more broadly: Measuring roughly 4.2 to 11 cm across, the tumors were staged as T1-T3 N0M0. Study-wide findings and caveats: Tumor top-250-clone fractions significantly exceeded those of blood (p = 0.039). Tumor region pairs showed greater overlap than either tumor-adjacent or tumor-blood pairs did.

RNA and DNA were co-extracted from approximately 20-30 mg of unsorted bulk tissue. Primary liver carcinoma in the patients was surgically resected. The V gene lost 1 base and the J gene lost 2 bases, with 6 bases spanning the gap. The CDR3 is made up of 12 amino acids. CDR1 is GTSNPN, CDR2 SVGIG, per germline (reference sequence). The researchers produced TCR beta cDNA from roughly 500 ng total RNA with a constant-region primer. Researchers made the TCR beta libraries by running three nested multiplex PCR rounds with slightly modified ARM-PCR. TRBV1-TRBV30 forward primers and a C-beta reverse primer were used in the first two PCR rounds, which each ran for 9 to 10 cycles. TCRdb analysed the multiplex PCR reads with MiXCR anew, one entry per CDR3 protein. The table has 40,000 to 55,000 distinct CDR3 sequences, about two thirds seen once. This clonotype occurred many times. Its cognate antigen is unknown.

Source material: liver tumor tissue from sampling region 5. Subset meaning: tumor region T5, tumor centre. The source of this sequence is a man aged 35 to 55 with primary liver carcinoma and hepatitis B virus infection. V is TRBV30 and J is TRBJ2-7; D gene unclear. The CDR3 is CAWSGYTYEQYF. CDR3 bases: TGTGCCTGGAGTGGTTACACCTACGAGCAGTACTTC.